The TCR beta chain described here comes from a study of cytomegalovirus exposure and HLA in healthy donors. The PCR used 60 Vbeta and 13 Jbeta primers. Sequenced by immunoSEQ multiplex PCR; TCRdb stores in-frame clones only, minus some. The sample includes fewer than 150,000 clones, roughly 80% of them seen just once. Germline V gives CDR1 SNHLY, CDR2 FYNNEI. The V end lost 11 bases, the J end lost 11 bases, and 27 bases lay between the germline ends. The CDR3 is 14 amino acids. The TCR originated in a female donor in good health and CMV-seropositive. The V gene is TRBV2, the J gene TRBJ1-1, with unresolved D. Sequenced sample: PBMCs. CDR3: CASSEVDPRNRAFF. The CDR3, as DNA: TGTGCCTCTTCCGAGGTAGACCCTCGAAATCGGGCTTTCTTT.